This passage covers 18 T cell receptor beta chains from one sample sequenced in a study of glioma-infiltrating T cells after dendritic cell vaccination. Regarding time point: after dendritic cell vaccination, including at tumor progression/relapse. Sequencing was performed with immunoSEQ multiplex PCR; in TCRdb, only in-frame clones are kept and a portion is missing. The sample contains 45,000 to 60,000 clones, roughly 83% of which appear only once. The sample consisted of blood, taken after dendritic cell vaccination. The source of these receptors is a human donor with glioblastoma.

V gene TRBV5-4 combines with J gene TRBJ2-5; 10 nucleotides line up with TRBD2. V gave up 4 bases and J gave up 4 bases; unmatched junction bases: 10. CDR3 length equals 16 residues. Germline V CDR1 and CDR2: SGHNT, YYREEE (reference sequence). The CDR3 spells CASSGFLAGAPETQYF. CDR3 DNA sequence: TGTGCCAGCAGCGGGTTTCTAGCGGGGGCACCAGAGACCCAGTACTTC.

The J gene is TRBJ2-7, the V gene TRBV20-1, with D possibly TRBD1 on 5 matching bases. The CDR3 has 11 amino acids. CDR1 and CDR2 from the germline V gene are DFQATT and SNEGSKA (reference sequence). The V gene lost 3 bases and the J gene lost 3 bases, with 6 bases spanning the gap. CDR3 bases: TGCAGTGCTAGTCAGGGCTACGAGCAGTACTTC. Amino acids: CSASQGYEQYF.

The chain couples TRBV5-1 to TRBJ2-7; TRBD2 matches at 8 bases. CDR1 and CDR2 (germline): SGHRS, YFSETQ. CDR3 length: 14 residues. V was pared by 2 bases and J by 2 bases, with 3 bases of the junction left unmatched. This CDR3 is CASSFTSGTYEQYF. The CDR3 bases are TGCGCCAGCAGCTTCACTAGCGGAACCTACGAGCAGTACTTC.

The CDR3 here is CAWAGTATRDEQFF. In DNA form, the CDR3 reads TGTGCCTGGGCCGGGACAGCCACACGGGATGAGCAGTTCTTC. V usage is TRBV30 and J usage is TRBJ2-1; 7 positions match TRBD1. This CDR3 comprises 14 residues. J was trimmed by 8 bases and V by 5 bases; bases with no gene match: 12. CDR1 is GTSNPN, CDR2 SVGIG, per germline (reference sequence).

The rearrangement uses TRBV29-1 and TRBJ1-1, with 11 bases aligning to TRBD1. The CDR3 length is 13 residues. The trim removed 7 bases at V and 10 bases at J, leaving 11 bases unmatched. CDR1 is SQVTM, CDR2 ANQGSEA, per germline. The CDR3 region is CSGEPGQGVGAFF. The CDR3 region has the DNA TGCAGCGGGGAACCGGGACAGGGGGTAGGAGCTTTCTTT. The variable domain in full, completed from reference TRBV29-1 and TRBJ1-1, reads SAVISQKPSRDICQRGTSLTIQCQVDSQVTMMFWYRQQPGQSLTLIATANQGSEATYESGFVIDKFPISRPNLTFSTLTVSNMSPEDSSIYLCSGEPGQGVGAFFGQGTRLTVV.

The gene calls are TRBV18 and TRBJ2-5; TRBD2 aligns across 8 bases. This CDR3 comprises 16 residues. V dropped 2 bases and J dropped 3; count of bases not matched to a gene: 8. Per germline, CDR1 KGHSH and CDR2 LQKENI. The CDR3 region has the DNA TGTGCCAGCTCACCAACCCGGGAGGGCTGGAAAGAGACCCAGTACTTC. It yields the protein CASSPTREGWKETQYF.

This clone was seen a single time. Other DNA sequences in the sample encode the same CDR3. This rearrangement joins TRBV4-2 to TRBJ2-7; maybe TRBD1 (6 bases). With 1 base removed from V and 2 bases from J, the gap between germline ends came to 9 bases. CDR1 is LGHNA, CDR2 YNFKEQ, per germline. CDR3 size: 14 residues. The CDR3 DNA is TGTGCCAGCAGCCAAGGGACAGCTACCTACGAGCAGTACTTC. Translating gives CASSQGTATYEQYF.

The gene calls are TRBV5-4 and TRBJ1-2, with D hard to call. This CDR3 is 14 amino acids long. With 0 bases removed from V and 6 bases from J, the gap between germline ends came to 12 bases. The germline gives CDR1 SGHNT, CDR2 YYREEE (reference sequence). CDR3 coding DNA: TGTGCCAGCAGCTTGGCCGGTCGGGTTAATGGCTACACCTTC. As protein: CASSLAGRVNGYTF. Looking up the rest from reference TRBV5-4 and TRBJ1-2 gives the full variable domain: ETGVTQSPTHLIKTRGQQVTLRCSSQSGHNTVSWYQQALGQGPQFIFQYYREEENGRGNFPPRFSGLQFPNYSSELNVNALELDDSALYLCASSLAGRVNGYTFGSGTRLTVV.

V usage is TRBV6-5 and J usage is TRBJ2-1, with D possibly being TRBD2 (6 bases). The V end was cut by 8 bases, the J end by 0 bases, with 14 bases between. The V gene's germline CDR1 is MNHEY and CDR2 SVGAGI. This CDR3 region has 15 residues. The CDR3 is CASFRAGRSYNEQFF. As DNA, the CDR3 is TGTGCCAGCTTCAGAGCGGGCCGCTCCTACAATGAGCAGTTCTTC.

The chain uses TRBV28 and TRBJ2-3; D is unclear. The CDR3 spans 14 residues. Trimming left V 2 bases short and J 4 bases short, with 10 bases between. Germline CDR1 and CDR2: MDHEN and SYDVKM. CDR3 DNA: TGTGCCAGCAGTTTACCGGCGGTCTCAGATACGCAGTATTTT. As protein: CASSLPAVSDTQYF.

The V gene is TRBV30, the J gene TRBJ1-2; 8 positions agree with TRBD1. Germline V gives CDR1 GTSNPN, CDR2 SVGIG (reference sequence). Trimming took 2 bases from V and 4 from J; bases not matched to a gene: 9. CDR3 size: 15 residues. CDR3 coding DNA: TGTGCCTGGAGTTATACAGGGGGACCGGGCTATGGCTACACCTTC. The encoded protein is CAWSYTGGPGYGYTF.

The chain has TRBV27 and TRBJ2-7; TRBD2 matches 7 bases. This CDR3 contains 15 residues. V gave up 6 bases and J gave up 2 bases; unmatched junction bases: 10. Germline V gene sequence: CDR1 MNHEY, CDR2 SMNVEV (reference sequence). The DNA of the CDR3 is TGTGCCAGCAGGGGCGGGAGAGCCGGACCCTACGAGCAGTACTTC. Translated: CASRGGRAGPYEQYF.

The chain links TRBV5-5 to TRBJ2-5; a possible D gene is TRBD2 (6 bases). Trimming stripped 0 bases from V and 2 bases from J, with 8 bases between. The germline V gene has CDR1 SGHKS and CDR2 YYEKEE (reference sequence). This CDR3 has 14 amino acids. The CDR3 spells CASSLAGVQETQYF. The CDR3 DNA reads TGTGCCAGCAGCTTGGCGGGGGTACAAGAGACCCAGTACTTC. Filled out from reference TRBV5-5 and TRBJ2-5, the complete variable domain reads DAGVTQSPTHLIKTRGQQVTLRCSPISGHKSVSWYQQVLGQGPQFIFQYYEKEERGRGNFPDRFSARQFPNYSSELNVNALLLGDSALYLCASSLAGVQETQYFGPGTRLLVL.

The V gene is TRBV6-4, the J gene TRBJ1-2, with 9 bases matching TRBD1. The length of the CDR3 is 16 residues. Germline assignment: CDR1 MRHNA and CDR2 SNTAGT. J was trimmed by 8 bases and V by 2 bases; bases with no gene match: 12. The CDR3 here is CASSDHTGTGMGGYTF. The DNA for the CDR3 is TGTGCCAGCAGTGACCATACCGGGACAGGGATGGGAGGCTACACCTTC.

The rearrangement joins TRBV9 to TRBJ1-1; 7 bases align to TRBD1. The V gene end was trimmed by 3 bases and the J gene end by 0 bases; junction bases not matched to a gene: 11. Germline V lookup: CDR1 SGDLS, CDR2 YYNGEE. The CDR3 extends over 17 amino acids. CDR3 coding DNA: TGTGCCAGCAGCGCGGACCACAGGGGCCGTATGAACACTGAAGCTTTCTTT. Translating gives CASSADHRGRMNTEAFF.

V and J are TRBV6-1 and TRBJ1-6, with D possibly matching TRBD1 (5 bases). Germline values: CDR1 MNHNS, CDR2 SASEGT. The CDR3 has 14 amino acids. V shed 10 bases and J shed 9 bases, with 19 bases lying between them. This CDR3 reads CATLLGAHGSPLHF. In DNA, the CDR3 is TGTGCCACCCTGCTAGGGGCGCATGGTTCACCCCTCCACTTT.

DNA for the CDR3: TGTGCCAGCAGTGACGGCCGCGGCTACACCTTC. Residues: CASSDGRGYTF. The J gene is TRBJ1-2, the V gene TRBV6-4, with D hard to call. This CDR3 has 11 residues. V was shortened by 2 bases and J by 8 bases, with 6 bases between the two germline ends. CDR1 is MRHNA and CDR2 is SNTAGT in the germline V gene.

The V gene is TRBV28, the J gene TRBJ1-5; possibly TRBD1 for D (6 bases). The germline gives CDR1 MDHEN, CDR2 SYDVKM. V lost 5 bases to trimming and J lost 7 bases, with 15 bases between them. The CDR3 is 14 amino acids. The CDR3 DNA reads as TGTGCCAGCAGTGCCAACAGGGTTGGCCAGCCCCAGCATTTT. Translating gives CASSANRVGQPQHF.